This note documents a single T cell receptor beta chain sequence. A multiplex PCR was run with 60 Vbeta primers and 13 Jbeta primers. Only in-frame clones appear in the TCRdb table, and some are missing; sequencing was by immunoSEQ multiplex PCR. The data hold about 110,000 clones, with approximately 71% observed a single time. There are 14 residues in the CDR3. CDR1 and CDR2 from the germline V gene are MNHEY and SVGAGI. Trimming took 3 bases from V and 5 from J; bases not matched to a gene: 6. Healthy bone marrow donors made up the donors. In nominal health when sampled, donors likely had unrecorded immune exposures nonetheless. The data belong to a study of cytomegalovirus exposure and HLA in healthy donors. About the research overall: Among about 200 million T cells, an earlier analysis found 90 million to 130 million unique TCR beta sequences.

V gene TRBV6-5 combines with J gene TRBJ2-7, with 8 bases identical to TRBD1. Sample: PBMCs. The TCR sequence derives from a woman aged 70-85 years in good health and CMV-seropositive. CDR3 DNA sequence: TGTGCCAGCAGTTATCGGACAGGGTTGGACGAGCAGTACTTC. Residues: CASSYRTGLDEQYF.